This T cell receptor beta chain was recorded in a study of T cells after yellow fever vaccination. Broader study findings: The CD4 and CD8 compartments had a small share of their clonotypes in common.

TCRdb redid the calling of the 5' RACE reads with MiXCR, one entry per CDR3 protein. Among approximately 9,300 distinct CDR3 sequences listed, 4% to 6% were seen once. Deletions cut 6 bases from V and 3 bases from J, with 18 bases between. This CDR3 has 14 residues. CDR1 and CDR2 (germline): SQVTM, ANQGSEA. By frequency in the sample, this clonotype is medium-sized. The sequencing used PBMCs, either bulk or a sorted T-cell subset (CD4+, CD8+, memory, or dextramer-sorted; not recorded which), collected around 16 days after the first yellow fever vaccination. V usage is TRBV29-1 and J usage is TRBJ2-7, with D maybe TRBD1 (6 bases). The TCR sequence derives from a young man who received the YFV17D yellow fever vaccine. CDR3: CSVGLGTKFYEQYF. Here the CDR3 DNA reads TGCAGCGTGGGGCTCGGGACAAAGTTCTACGAGCAGTACTTC.